The rows below give T cell receptor beta chains drawn from one sample of a study of T cell repertoires in cytomegalovirus infection. These receptors are not linked to any known antigen. TCRdb analysed the reads with MiXCR anew, one entry per CDR3 protein. The sample records hundreds of thousands of distinct CDR3 sequences, roughly 34% being singletons. The sequencing here drew on cultured PBMCs, taken from culture after CMV antigen stimulation. Receptor source: a human donor in good health (CMV status not recorded). Some clones in this sample may be carry-over from other donors' samples. Each CDR3 is given with its conserved first and last residue. D genes are given only for firm matches. Some rows have no size entry. The others give once, few or many, or a class for an expanded clone.

v_call	clone_size	d_call	cdr3_length	j_call	cdr3_aa	cdr3_nt
TRBV30	few	.	12	TRBJ2-1	CAWRSLGSEQFF	TGTGCCTGGAGATCGCTCGGTTCTGAGCAGTTCTTC
TRBV11-2	.	.	15	TRBJ2-3	CASSLVAGTTDTQYF	TGTGCCAGCAGCTTAGTCGCGGGTACCACAGATACGCAGTATTTT
TRBV2	.	.	15	TRBJ1-6	CASRGEGGGNSPLHF	TGTGCCAGCAGAGGGGAGGGAGGGGGTAATTCACCCCTCCACTTT
TRBV7-2	many	.	16	TRBJ2-2	CASSPTSSVRTGELFF	TGTGCCAGCAGTCCAACGTCTAGCGTGCGCACCGGGGAGCTGTTTTTT
TRBV7-2	many	.	15	TRBJ2-1	CASSLVVSGINEQFF	TGTGCCAGCAGCTTAGTAGTTTCGGGGATCAATGAGCAGTTCTTC
TRBV6-1	few	.	14	TRBJ2-3	CASSVVGGTDTQYF	TGTGCCAGCAGTGTCGTCGGTGGGACAGATACGCAGTATTTT
TRBV4-1	once	.	17	TRBJ2-1	CASSQDGTRSSYNEQFF	TGCGCCAGCAGCCAAGATGGTACTCGGAGCTCCTACAATGAGCAGTTCTTC
TRBV12-3/TRBV12-4	.	.	12	TRBJ1-1	CASRPTGQEAFF	TGTGCCAGCAGACCTACCGGACAGGAAGCTTTCTTT
TRBV7-9	.	TRBD1	15	TRBJ2-1	CASSRQGGMENEQFF	TGTGCCAGCAGCCGACAGGGGGGAATGGAGAATGAGCAGTTCTTC
TRBV7-2	few	.	15	TRBJ2-7	CASSLHHVSSYEQYF	TGTGCCAGCAGCTTACACCATGTAAGCTCCTACGAGCAGTACTTC
TRBV7-9	.	.	13	TRBJ1-1	CASSRREGTEAFF	TGTGCCAGCAGCCGAAGGGAAGGCACTGAAGCTTTCTTT
TRBV11-3	once	TRBD2	13	TRBJ2-5	CASSGLDQETQYF	TGTGCCAGCAGCGGACTAGACCAAGAGACCCAGTACTTC
TRBV2	few	.	13	TRBJ1-3	CASSGNRADTIYF	TGTGCCAGCAGTGGGAACAGGGCGGACACCATATATTTT
TRBV6-4	.	.	13	TRBJ2-2	CASSDRLAGELFF	TGTGCCAGCAGTGACCGATTGGCCGGGGAGCTGTTTTTT